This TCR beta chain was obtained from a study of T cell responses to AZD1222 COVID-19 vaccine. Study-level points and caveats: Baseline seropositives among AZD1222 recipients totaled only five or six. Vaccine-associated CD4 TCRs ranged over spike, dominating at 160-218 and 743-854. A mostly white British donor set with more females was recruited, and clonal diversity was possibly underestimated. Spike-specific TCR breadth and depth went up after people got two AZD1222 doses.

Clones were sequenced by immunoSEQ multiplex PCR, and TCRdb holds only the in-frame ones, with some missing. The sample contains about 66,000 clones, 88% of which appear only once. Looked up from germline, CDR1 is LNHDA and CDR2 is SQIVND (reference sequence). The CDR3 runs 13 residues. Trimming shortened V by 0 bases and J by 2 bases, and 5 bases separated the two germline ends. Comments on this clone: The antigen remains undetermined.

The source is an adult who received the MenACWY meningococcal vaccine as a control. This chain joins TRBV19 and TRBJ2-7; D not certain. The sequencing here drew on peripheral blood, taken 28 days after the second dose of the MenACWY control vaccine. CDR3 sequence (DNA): TGTGCCAGTAGTATAGACGGACCCTACGAGCAGTACTTC. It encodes CASSIDGPYEQYF.